This T cell receptor (beta chain) was observed in a study of T cells in Graves' hyperthyroidism and ophthalmopathy. General study findings and limits: Appearing also in blood were most of the thyroid clonotypes expanded above 0.001.

Amplification of TCR beta CDR3 regions was performed using RNA transcripts as template. In the first-round RT-PCR of the TCR CDR3, the HTBI primer set was used. TCRdb fed the multiplex PCR reads into MiXCR, producing one record per CDR3 protein. The sample contains under 250,000 distinct CDR3 sequences, around 26% of which appear only once. This clonotype was seen repeatedly, ten times or more. Its antigen is not identified. This CDR3 is built from 16 residues. The V gene lost 4 bases and the J gene lost 0 bases, with 15 bases spanning the gap. Germline CDR1 is MGHRA and CDR2 is YSYEKL. A patient was excluded if there was uncontrolled infection, other autoimmune disease, pregnancy or lactation. Diagnosis rested on symptoms, serum thyroxine and TRAb, thyroid ultrasound, and orbital computed tomography.

V usage is TRBV4-1 and J usage is TRBJ1-1, with D tentatively TRBD1 (5 bases). This receptor was identified in a woman between 40 and 55 years old with Graves' ophthalmopathy. Sequenced sample: blood. The CDR3 sequence: CASSRDGGIMNTEAFF. The CDR3 DNA is TGCGCCAGCAGCCGGGACGGGGGGATCATGAACACTGAAGCTTTCTTT.